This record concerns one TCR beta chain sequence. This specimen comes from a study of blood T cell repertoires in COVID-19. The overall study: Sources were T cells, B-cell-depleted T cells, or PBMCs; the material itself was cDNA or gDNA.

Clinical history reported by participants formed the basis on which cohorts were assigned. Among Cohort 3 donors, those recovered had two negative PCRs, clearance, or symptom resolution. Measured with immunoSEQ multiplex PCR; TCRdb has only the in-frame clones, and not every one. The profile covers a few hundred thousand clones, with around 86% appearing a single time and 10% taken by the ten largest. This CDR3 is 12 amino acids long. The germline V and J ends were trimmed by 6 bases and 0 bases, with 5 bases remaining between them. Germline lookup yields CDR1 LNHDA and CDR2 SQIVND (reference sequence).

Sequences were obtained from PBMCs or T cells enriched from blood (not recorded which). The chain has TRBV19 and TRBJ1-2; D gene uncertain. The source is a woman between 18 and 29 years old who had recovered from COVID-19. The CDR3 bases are TGTGCCAGTAGCGGGGCTAACTATGGCTACACCTTC. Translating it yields CASSGANYGYTF.